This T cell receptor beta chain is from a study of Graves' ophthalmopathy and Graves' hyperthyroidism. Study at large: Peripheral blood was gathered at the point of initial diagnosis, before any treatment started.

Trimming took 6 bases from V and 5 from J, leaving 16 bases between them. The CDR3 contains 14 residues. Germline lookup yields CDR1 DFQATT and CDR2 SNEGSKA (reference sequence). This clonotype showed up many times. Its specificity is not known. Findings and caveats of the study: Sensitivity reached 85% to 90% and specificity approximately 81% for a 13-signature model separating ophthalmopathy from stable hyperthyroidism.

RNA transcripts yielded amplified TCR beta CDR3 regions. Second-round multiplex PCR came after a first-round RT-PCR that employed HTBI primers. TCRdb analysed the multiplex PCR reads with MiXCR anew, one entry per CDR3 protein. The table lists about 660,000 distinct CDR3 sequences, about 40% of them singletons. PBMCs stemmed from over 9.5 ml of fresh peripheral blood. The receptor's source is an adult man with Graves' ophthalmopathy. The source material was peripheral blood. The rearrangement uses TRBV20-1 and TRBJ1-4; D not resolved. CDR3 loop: CSADDGIRNEKLFF. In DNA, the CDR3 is TGCAGTGCCGACGACGGGATCAGAAATGAAAAACTGTTTTTT.